Listed here are 8 T cell receptor beta chains from one sample, sequenced in a study of blood T cell repertoires in COVID-19. The table came from immunoSEQ multiplex PCR; TCRdb's copy has only in-frame clones and leaves some out. Of approximately 200,000 clones in the sample, about 76% were seen once. Sequencing was performed on peripheral blood. These receptors were obtained from a woman aged 40 to 50 with COVID-19, enrolled during active disease.

CDR3 bases: TGTGCCAGCTATCTCAACGGGGGAAGCTCCTACGAGCAGTACTTC. This gives the protein CASYLNGGSSYEQYF. The chain couples TRBV5-4 to TRBJ2-7; weak D call: TRBD2 (6 bases). From germline, CDR1 is SGHNT and CDR2 YYREEE (reference sequence). The CDR3 is 15 amino acids. The V end was cut by 7 bases, the J end by 0 bases, with 17 bases between.

This chain joins TRBV2 and TRBJ2-6; D uncertain. There are 15 residues in the CDR3. The V gene lost 7 bases and the J gene lost 0 bases, with 10 bases spanning the gap. The germline V gene encodes CDR1 SNHLY and CDR2 FYNNEI. Here the CDR3 reads CASTSLTSGANVLTF. The CDR3 DNA follows: TGTGCCAGCACGAGTTTAACCTCTGGGGCCAACGTCCTGACTTTC.

The J gene is TRBJ2-7, the V gene TRBV25-1; no clear D. Per germline, CDR1 MGHDK and CDR2 SYGVNS. Deletions cut 5 bases from V and 3 bases from J, with 5 bases between. The CDR3 covers 11 residues. CDR3 in DNA: TGTGCCAGCAGTCTCGTCTACGAGCAGTACTTC. It is translated as CASSLVYEQYF.

This rearrangement joins TRBV14 to TRBJ1-2, with D possibly TRBD1 on 6 matching bases. The CDR3 consists of 13 residues. V was cut by 3 bases and J by 3 bases, with 8 bases left in between. Germline-derived CDR1 and CDR2 are SGHDN and FVKESK. As DNA, the CDR3 is TGTGCCAGCAGCCACAGGGGCTACTATGGCTACACCTTC. Its translation is CASSHRGYYGYTF.

The chain links TRBV7-8 to TRBJ2-5; D not resolved. Trimming took 5 bases from V and 5 from J, leaving 6 bases between them. The CDR3 loop spans 11 amino acids. Germline CDR1 and CDR2: SGHVS and FQNEAQ. The DNA for the CDR3 is TGTGCCAGCAGCCCCGGGGAGACCCAGTACTTC. As protein: CASSPGETQYF.

The chain uses TRBV5-1 and TRBJ2-2; 9 bases map to TRBD1. This CDR3 spans 16 amino acids. V dropped 4 bases and J dropped 6; count of bases not matched to a gene: 10. Germline loops: CDR1 SGHRS, CDR2 YFSETQ. DNA for the CDR3: TGCGCCAGCAGCCGTGAGGGACAGGGAGGATCCGGGGAGCTGTTTTTT. This encodes CASSREGQGGSGELFF.

This chain links TRBV30 with TRBJ2-1; 16 positions agree with TRBD2. J gave up 3 bases and V 3 bases, and 11 bases lay outside the gene matches. Germline lookup yields CDR1 GTSNPN and CDR2 SVGIG (reference sequence). The CDR3 has 19 residues. The CDR3 region is CAWRVRGTSGGAGYNEQFF. The CDR3 DNA sequence: TGTGCCTGGAGGGTACGAGGGACTAGCGGGGGGGCGGGCTACAATGAGCAGTTCTTC. Combining the CDR3 with reference TRBV30 and TRBJ2-1 gives the whole variable domain SQTIHQWPATLVQPVGSPLSLECTVEGTSNPNLYWYRQAAGRGLQLLFYSVGIGQISSEVPQNLSASRPQDRQFILSSKKLLLSDSGFYLCAWRVRGTSGGAGYNEQFFGPGTRLTVL.

This chain joins TRBV3-1 (or the pseudogene TRBV3-2) and TRBJ1-3; D remains ambiguous. The CDR3 runs to 18 residues. Germline values: CDR1 LGHDT, CDR2 YNNKEL (reference sequence). V lost 0 bases, J lost 0 bases, and 15 bases lay in between. The CDR3 DNA follows: TGTGCCAGCAGCCAAGATCTTCTCGGGCGGGTCTCTGGAAACACCATATATTTT. The encoded protein is CASSQDLLGRVSGNTIYF.